This T cell receptor beta chain was identified in a study of regulatory T cells in long-lasting Graves disease. Regarding the study as a whole: Persistent Graves' patients had lower TCR diversity than newly diagnosed ones.

With iRepertoire HTBI primers and Arm-PCR of CDR3 regions, TCR beta libraries were built. Each CDR3 protein is one row after TCRdb ran MiXCR on the multiplex PCR reads. The data contain about 210,000 distinct CDR3 sequences, approximately 18% of them singletons. At least ten counts were recorded for this clonotype. What it binds is not known. The CDR3 has 12 amino acids. Germline-derived CDR1 and CDR2 are SGHRS and YFSETQ. V lost 6 bases and J lost 4, with 10 bases in between. Indicated time point: newly diagnosed GD, antithyroid drugs for less than 3 months. Generation of the TCR library employed RNA extracted from PBMCs. Graves' disease diagnosis relied on American Thyroid Association guidelines. This sample was also put to use in a study of T cells in Graves' hyperthyroidism and ophthalmopathy.

The chain recombines TRBV5-1 with TRBJ2-5; D gene unclear. This receptor was obtained from a woman younger than 45 with Graves disease. Sequencing was performed on peripheral blood mononuclear cells (PBMCs), taken at new diagnosis, from a patient treated with antithyroid drugs. CDR3 protein: CASTWLGETQYF. The CDR3 DNA follows: TGCGCCAGCACGTGGCTGGGAGAGACCCAGTACTTC. The entire variable domain, with the rest obtained from reference TRBV5-1 and TRBJ2-5, is as follows: KAGVTQTPRYLIKTRGQQVTLSCSPISGHRSVSWYQQTPGQGLQFLFEYFSETQRNKGNFPGRFSGRQFSNSRSEMNVSTLELGDSALYLCASTWLGETQYFGPGTRLLVL.